This T cell receptor beta chain originates from a study of cytomegalovirus exposure and HLA in healthy donors. The CDR3 loop spans 16 amino acids. The germline V gene encodes CDR1 MNHEY and CDR2 SVGAGI. V was clipped by 4 bases and J by 5 bases, with 20 bases between them. PCR used 60 Vbeta primers and 13 Jbeta primers. TCRdb keeps only in-frame clones here, not all; method: immunoSEQ multiplex PCR. The sample contains tens of thousands of clones, around three quarters of which appear only once. The chain combines TRBV6-5 with TRBJ2-5; D is perhaps TRBD1 (7 bases). Sample: PBMCs. The origin of this receptor is a young man in good health and CMV-seropositive. In DNA, the CDR3 is TGTGCCAGCAGTTCCTCGGTCGTACCAGGGGGGGAGACCCAGTACTTC. Its translation: CASSSSVVPGGETQYF.